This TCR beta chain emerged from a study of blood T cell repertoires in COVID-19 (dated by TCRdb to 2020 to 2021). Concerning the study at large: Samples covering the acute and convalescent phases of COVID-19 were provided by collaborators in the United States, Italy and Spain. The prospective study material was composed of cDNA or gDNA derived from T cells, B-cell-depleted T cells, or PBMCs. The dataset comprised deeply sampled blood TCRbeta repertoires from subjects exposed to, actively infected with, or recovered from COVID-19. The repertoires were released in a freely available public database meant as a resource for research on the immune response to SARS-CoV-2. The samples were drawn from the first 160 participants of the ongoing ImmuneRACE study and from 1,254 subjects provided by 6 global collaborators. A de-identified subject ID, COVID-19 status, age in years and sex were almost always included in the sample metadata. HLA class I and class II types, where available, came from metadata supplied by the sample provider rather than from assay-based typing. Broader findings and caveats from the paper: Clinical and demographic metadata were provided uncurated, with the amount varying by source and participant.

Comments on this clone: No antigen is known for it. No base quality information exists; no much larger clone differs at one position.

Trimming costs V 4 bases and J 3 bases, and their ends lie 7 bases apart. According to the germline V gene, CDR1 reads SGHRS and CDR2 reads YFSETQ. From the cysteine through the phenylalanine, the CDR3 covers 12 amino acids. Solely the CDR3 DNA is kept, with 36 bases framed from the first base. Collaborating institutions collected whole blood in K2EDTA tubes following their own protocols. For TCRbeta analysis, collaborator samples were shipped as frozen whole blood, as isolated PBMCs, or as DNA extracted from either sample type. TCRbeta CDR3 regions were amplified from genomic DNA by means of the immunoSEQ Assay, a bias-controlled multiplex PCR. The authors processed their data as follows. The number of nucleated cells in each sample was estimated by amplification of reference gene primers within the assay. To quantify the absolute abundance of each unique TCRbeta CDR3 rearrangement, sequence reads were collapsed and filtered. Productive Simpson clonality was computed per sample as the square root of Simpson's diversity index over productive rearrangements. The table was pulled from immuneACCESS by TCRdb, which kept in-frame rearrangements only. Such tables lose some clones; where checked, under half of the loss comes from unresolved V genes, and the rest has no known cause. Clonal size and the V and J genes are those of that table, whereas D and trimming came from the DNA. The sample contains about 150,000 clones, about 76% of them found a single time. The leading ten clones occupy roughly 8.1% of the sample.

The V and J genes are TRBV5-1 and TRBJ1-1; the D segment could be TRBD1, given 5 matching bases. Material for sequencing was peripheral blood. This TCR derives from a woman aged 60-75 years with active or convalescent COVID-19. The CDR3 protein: CASSGGDTEAFF. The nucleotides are TGCGCCAGCAGCGGAGGGGACACTGAAGCTTTCTTT.